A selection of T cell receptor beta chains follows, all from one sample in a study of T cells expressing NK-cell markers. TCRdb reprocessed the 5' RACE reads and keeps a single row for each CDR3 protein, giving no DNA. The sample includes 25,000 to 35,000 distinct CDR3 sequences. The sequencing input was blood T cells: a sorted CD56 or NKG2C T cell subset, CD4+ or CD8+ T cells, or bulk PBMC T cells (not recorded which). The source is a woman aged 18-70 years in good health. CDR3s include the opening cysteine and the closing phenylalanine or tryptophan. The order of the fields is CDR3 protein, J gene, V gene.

cdr3_aa: CASSYNEGTDTQYF
j_call: TRBJ2-3
v_call: TRBV6-5

cdr3_aa: CASSVDSVGDEQFF
j_call: TRBJ2-1
v_call: TRBV9

cdr3_aa: CASSIEGWGPQHF
j_call: TRBJ1-5
v_call: TRBV19

cdr3_aa: CASSQGRGNTEAFF
j_call: TRBJ1-1
v_call: TRBV4-2

cdr3_aa: CASSLAGNTEAFF
j_call: TRBJ1-1
v_call: TRBV13

cdr3_aa: CASSSIAGGSYEQYF
j_call: TRBJ2-7
v_call: TRBV5-6

cdr3_aa: CASSPRGSQETQYF
j_call: TRBJ2-5
v_call: TRBV7-9

cdr3_aa: CASSLDPPSYNSPLHF
j_call: TRBJ1-6
v_call: TRBV7-9

cdr3_aa: CASNHHRDRGPSEAFF
j_call: TRBJ1-1
v_call: TRBV7-9

cdr3_aa: CASSESGGSGNEQFF
j_call: TRBJ2-1
v_call: TRBV2

cdr3_aa: CASSVTSGSAYNEQFF
j_call: TRBJ2-1
v_call: TRBV5-1

cdr3_aa: CSARDWGGGSSYNEQFF
j_call: TRBJ2-1
v_call: TRBV20-1

cdr3_aa: CASSQDALGEKLFF
j_call: TRBJ1-4
v_call: TRBV4-1

cdr3_aa: CASSQRLDTPNTEAFF
j_call: TRBJ1-1
v_call: TRBV4-1

cdr3_aa: CASSHGGWGNEQFF
j_call: TRBJ2-1
v_call: TRBV3-1

cdr3_aa: CSAIGRNYSNQPQHF
j_call: TRBJ1-5
v_call: TRBV20-1

cdr3_aa: CASSQGGQGAGEQYF
j_call: TRBJ2-7
v_call: TRBV4-1

cdr3_aa: CASSARGAYGYTF
j_call: TRBJ1-2
v_call: TRBV28

cdr3_aa: CASSADSSGANVLTF
j_call: TRBJ2-6
v_call: TRBV6-2/TRBV6-3

cdr3_aa: CASSLEGRHQETQYF
j_call: TRBJ2-5
v_call: TRBV11-2

cdr3_aa: CASTPGTYNEQFF
j_call: TRBJ2-1
v_call: TRBV12-3/TRBV12-4

cdr3_aa: CASREGYSNQPQHF
j_call: TRBJ1-5
v_call: TRBV12-3/TRBV12-4

cdr3_aa: CASSLVRRDSSETQYF
j_call: TRBJ2-5
v_call: TRBV7-6

cdr3_aa: CASSRAGTGGTEAFF
j_call: TRBJ1-1
v_call: TRBV27

cdr3_aa: CASRSESMNTEAFF
j_call: TRBJ1-1
v_call: TRBV27

cdr3_aa: CASSFSGGATDTQYF
j_call: TRBJ2-3
v_call: TRBV9

cdr3_aa: CASSVGSAGGYEQYF
j_call: TRBJ2-7
v_call: TRBV9

cdr3_aa: CASSRQTSGNNEQFF
j_call: TRBJ2-1
v_call: TRBV11-2

cdr3_aa: CASSFGTGTYEQYF
j_call: TRBJ2-7
v_call: TRBV12-3/TRBV12-4

cdr3_aa: CASSSGQGIGQPQHF
j_call: TRBJ1-5
v_call: TRBV7-9

cdr3_aa: CASSQGGVRLNSPLHF
j_call: TRBJ1-6
v_call: TRBV4-1

cdr3_aa: CASTERHPGGYTF
j_call: TRBJ1-2
v_call: TRBV12-3/TRBV12-4

cdr3_aa: CASTSSYSGYNEQFF
j_call: TRBJ2-1
v_call: TRBV5-1

cdr3_aa: CASIPVSGREEQFF
j_call: TRBJ2-1
v_call: TRBV5-1

cdr3_aa: CSVEYLGSLPNEQFF
j_call: TRBJ2-1
v_call: TRBV29-1

cdr3_aa: CASRPSLAPQQETQYF
j_call: TRBJ2-5
v_call: TRBV12-3/TRBV12-4

cdr3_aa: CASSPPERGAPNEQFF
j_call: TRBJ2-1
v_call: TRBV18

cdr3_aa: CASREQGAGPNTEAFF
j_call: TRBJ1-1
v_call: TRBV6-1

cdr3_aa: CSVVSWTDYGYTF
j_call: TRBJ1-2
v_call: TRBV29-1

cdr3_aa: CASSQEGTGAYEQYF
j_call: TRBJ2-7
v_call: TRBV4-1

cdr3_aa: CSASPTKDRAYNSPLHF
j_call: TRBJ1-6
v_call: TRBV20-1

cdr3_aa: CASSPGQGLETQYF
j_call: TRBJ2-5
v_call: TRBV7-9

cdr3_aa: CASSQDWTGSTEAFF
j_call: TRBJ1-1
v_call: TRBV4-1

cdr3_aa: CASSRQGNPYEQYF
j_call: TRBJ2-7
v_call: TRBV7-9

cdr3_aa: CASSPTGFYGYTF
j_call: TRBJ1-2
v_call: TRBV3-1

cdr3_aa: CASSEKREGGYEQYF
j_call: TRBJ2-7
v_call: TRBV7-8

cdr3_aa: CASTRTRSNEQFF
j_call: TRBJ2-1
v_call: TRBV28

cdr3_aa: CASSLGGSGSYNSPLHF
j_call: TRBJ1-6
v_call: TRBV7-9

cdr3_aa: CASSSPLLAGTTDTQYF
j_call: TRBJ2-3
v_call: TRBV13

cdr3_aa: CASSPEDRISYEQYF
j_call: TRBJ2-7
v_call: TRBV5-1

cdr3_aa: CASTSTSWGGETQYF
j_call: TRBJ2-5
v_call: TRBV6-1

cdr3_aa: CASSYGTSGLLEQYF
j_call: TRBJ2-7
v_call: TRBV6-5

cdr3_aa: CASTPGYAGTQPQHF
j_call: TRBJ1-5
v_call: TRBV5-5